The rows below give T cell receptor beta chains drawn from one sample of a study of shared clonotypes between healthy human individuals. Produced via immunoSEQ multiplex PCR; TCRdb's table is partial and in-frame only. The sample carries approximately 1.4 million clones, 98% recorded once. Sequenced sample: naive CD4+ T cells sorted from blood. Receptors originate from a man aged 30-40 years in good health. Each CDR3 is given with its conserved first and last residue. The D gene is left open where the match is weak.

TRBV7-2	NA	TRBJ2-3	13	CASRISSTDTQYF	TGTGCCAGCAGGATTTCCAGCACAGATACGCAGTATTTT
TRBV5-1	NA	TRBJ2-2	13	CASSLGNTGELFF	TGCGCCAGCAGCTTGGGAAACACCGGGGAGCTGTTTTTT
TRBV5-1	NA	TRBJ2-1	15	CASSLLPAGGNEQFF	TGCGCCAGCAGCTTGCTTCCTGCAGGGGGGAATGAGCAGTTCTTC
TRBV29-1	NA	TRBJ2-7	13	CSVERGRGYEQYF	TGCAGCGTTGAGCGGGGGCGCGGATACGAGCAGTACTTC
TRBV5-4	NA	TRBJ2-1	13	CASSTSVVDEQFF	TGTGCCAGCAGCACATCAGTGGTGGATGAGCAGTTCTTC
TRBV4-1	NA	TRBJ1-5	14	CASSHTGREQPQHF	TGCGCCAGCAGCCATACAGGGAGGGAACAGCCCCAGCATTTT
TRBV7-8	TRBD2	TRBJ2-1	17	CASSFRTSGSSYNEQFF	TGTGCCAGCAGCTTTAGGACTAGCGGGTCCTCCTACAATGAGCAGTTCTTC
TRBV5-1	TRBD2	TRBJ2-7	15	CASSFGLAGEYEQYF	TGCGCCAGCAGCTTCGGACTAGCGGGAGAGTACGAGCAGTACTTC
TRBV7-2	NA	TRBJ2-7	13	CASSSIGGREQYF	TGTGCCAGCAGCTCCATTGGGGGGAGAGAGCAGTACTTC
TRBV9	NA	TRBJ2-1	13	CASSVTSRNEQFF	TGTGCCAGCAGCGTAACTAGCAGGAATGAGCAGTTCTTC
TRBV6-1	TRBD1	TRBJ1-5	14	CASSIGQGGQPQHF	TGTGCCAGCAGTATAGGACAGGGGGGTCAGCCCCAGCATTTT
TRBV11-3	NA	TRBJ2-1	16	CASSPRSRQEYNEQFF	TGTGCCAGCAGCCCCCGAAGCCGACAGGAGTACAATGAGCAGTTCTTC
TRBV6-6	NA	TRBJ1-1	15	CASSYRAGKNTEAFF	TGTGCCAGCAGTTACAGGGCGGGTAAGAACACTGAAGCTTTCTTT
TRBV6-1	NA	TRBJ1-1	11	CASSEWVKAFF	TGTGCCAGCAGTGAGTGGGTGAAGGCTTTCTTT
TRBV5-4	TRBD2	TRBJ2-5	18	CASTTGGLAGGGEETQYF	TGTGCCAGCACCACCGGGGGACTAGCGGGAGGAGGTGAAGAGACCCAGTACTTC
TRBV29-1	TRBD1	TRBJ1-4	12	CSVSGTVEKLFF	TGCAGCGTTTCCGGGACAGTTGAAAAACTGTTTTTT
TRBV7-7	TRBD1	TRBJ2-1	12	CATPTGESEQFF	TGTGCTACCCCGACAGGGGAAAGTGAGCAGTTCTTC
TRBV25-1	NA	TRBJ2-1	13	CASSVLQGNEQFF	TGTGCCAGCAGTGTACTACAGGGCAATGAGCAGTTCTTC
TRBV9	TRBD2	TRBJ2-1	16	CASSVGPSGRSNEQFF	TGTGCCAGCAGCGTAGGCCCTAGCGGGAGGAGCAATGAGCAGTTCTTC
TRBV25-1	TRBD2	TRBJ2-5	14	CASVMTSGQETQYF	TGTGCCAGCGTTATGACTAGCGGCCAAGAGACCCAGTACTTC
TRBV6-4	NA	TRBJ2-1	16	CASSDSYRDTYNEQFF	TGTGCCAGCAGTGACTCGTACCGGGACACCTACAATGAGCAGTTCTTC
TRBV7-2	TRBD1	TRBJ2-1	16	CASSSRWVQGAWEQFF	TGTGCCAGCAGCTCCCGATGGGTACAGGGGGCATGGGAGCAGTTCTTC
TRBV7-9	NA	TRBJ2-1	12	CASRGNWDEQFF	TGTGCCAGCAGGGGGAACTGGGATGAGCAGTTCTTC
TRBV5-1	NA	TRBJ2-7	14	CASSQAVTSYEQYF	TGCGCCAGCAGTCAGGCAGTCACCTCCTACGAGCAGTACTTC